The 7 T cell receptor beta chains below all came from one sample that was sequenced in a study of blood T cell repertoires in COVID-19. Clones were sequenced by immunoSEQ multiplex PCR, and TCRdb holds only the in-frame ones, with some missing. The table lists approximately 88,000 clones, about 80% of them singletons. Material: peripheral blood. The receptor source for this set is a human donor in a cohort sampled during active COVID-19.

This clone was found once. The genes are TRBV9 and TRBJ2-1; 8 bases map to TRBD2. The germline V gene encodes CDR1 SGDLS and CDR2 YYNGEE. The CDR3 extends over 16 amino acids. The junction had 7 bases not matched to a gene; V was cut back by 0 bases and J by 5 bases. The CDR3 protein is CASSVDPSGFNNEQFF. DNA for the CDR3: TGTGCCAGCAGCGTAGACCCTAGCGGGTTTAACAATGAGCAGTTCTTC.

V and J are TRBV7-2 and TRBJ2-1, with 7 bases identical to TRBD2. CDR1 SGHTA and CDR2 FQGNSA come from the germline V gene. The junction had 17 bases not matched to a gene; V was cut back by 5 bases and J by 4 bases. This CDR3 region has 18 residues. Here the CDR3 DNA reads TGTGCCAGCAGCCCTCGACCGGCAAAAGCTAGCGGTTACAATGAGCAGTTCTTC. Translation gives CASSPRPAKASGYNEQFF.

The V gene is TRBV15, the J gene TRBJ2-3; TRBD2 might be the D (6 bases). The CDR3 has 15 amino acids. Between the trimmed V and J ends, which lost 0 bases and 6 bases, there was a span of 13 bases. Germline V gene lookup returns CDR1 LNHNV and CDR2 YYDKDF (reference sequence). The CDR3 region is CATSRDRGSQDTQYF. CDR3 bases: TGTGCCACCAGCAGAGATCGGGGGAGTCAGGATACGCAGTATTTT. Looking up the rest from reference TRBV15 and TRBJ2-3 gives the full variable domain: DAMVIQNPRYQVTQFGKPVTLSCSQTLNHNVMYWYQQKSSQAPKLLFHYYDKDFNNEADTPDNFQSRRPNTSFCFLDIRSPGLGDTAMYLCATSRDRGSQDTQYFGPGTRLTVL.

This chain joins TRBV5-5 and TRBJ2-1; 7 positions agree with TRBD2. Germline values: CDR1 SGHKS, CDR2 YYEKEE (reference sequence). J gave up 6 bases and V 1 base, and 4 bases lay outside the gene matches. The CDR3 totals 14 residues. CDR3 sequence: CASSLWRESNEQFF. The CDR3 coding sequence is TGTGCCAGCAGCTTGTGGCGGGAGAGCAATGAGCAGTTCTTC.

This chain connects TRBV2 to TRBJ2-5, with 9 bases fitting TRBD2. This CDR3 comprises 19 residues. Germline loops: CDR1 SNHLY, CDR2 FYNNEI. Losses at the gene ends were 4 bases for V and 0 bases for J; bases not matched to a gene: 15. This CDR3 reads CASSAASGNLAGNQETQYF. The CDR3 DNA sequence: TGTGCCAGCAGTGCTGCGTCAGGTAACCTAGCGGGGAACCAAGAGACCCAGTACTTC.

This rearrangement joins TRBV19 to TRBJ1-1; TRBD1 matches 8 bases. J lost 4 bases, V lost 6 bases, and 7 bases had no gene match. Germline CDR1 and CDR2: LNHDA and SQIVND (reference sequence). The CDR3 totals 14 residues. CDR3 sequence: CASSGQGAFTEAFF. For the CDR3, the DNA is TGTGCCAGTAGCGGGCAGGGGGCATTCACTGAAGCTTTCTTT.

This clone was observed a single time. The CDR3 spells CASSLAGVGSYNEQFF. CDR3 nucleotide sequence: TGTGCCAGCAGCTTAGCTGGAGTTGGGTCCTACAATGAGCAGTTCTTC. The V call is TRBV7-2, the J call TRBJ2-1, with D unresolved. Trimming took off 0 bases at V and 1 base at J, with 10 bases between the two ends. The CDR3 spans 16 residues. Germline CDR1 reads SGHTA; CDR2 reads FQGNSA.